The clone carrying this TCR beta chain has just a few counts. This entry comes from a study of human T cells and chemical hapten exposure. Looked up from germline, CDR1 is SGHRS and CDR2 is YFSETQ. Trimming stripped 0 bases from V and 5 bases from J, with 13 bases between. This CDR3 is built from 15 residues. Regarding time point: patch test 1, 2 weeks after DPC sensitization. As to treatment: therapeutic diphenylcyclopropenone sensitization with weekly scalp DPC. Per the original methods: TCRs per sample had a median of approximately 96,000 and ranged from roughly 20,000 to 700,000. TCRdb processed the RACE reads anew with MiXCR; each CDR3 protein has one entry. These V and J calls are TCRdb output, not the study's own analysis. The table shows 80,000 to 95,000 distinct CDR3 sequences, with around 10% occurring only once.

The chain is built from TRBV5-1 and TRBJ2-3; possibly TRBD1 for D (5 bases). This receptor was identified in a woman in her forties or fifties with alopecia areata. Some clones in this sample may be carry-over from other donors' samples. The sample was whole blood, taken in connection with sensitization to the hapten diphenylcyclopropenone (DPC). This chain's CDR3 is CASSLGAGKKDTQYF. In DNA form, the CDR3 reads TGCGCCAGCAGCTTGGGGGCAGGGAAAAAAGATACGCAGTATTTT.